The entry that follows covers one T cell receptor beta chain sequence. These data originate in a study of blood T cell repertoires in COVID-19. Study details: Sites in the United States, Italy and Spain provided acute and convalescent COVID-19 samples.

Cohort assignment relied on participant-reported clinical history. Symptom resolution, clearance, or two negative PCRs marked the recovered donors of Cohort 3. The authors' processing: The authors estimated nucleated cell counts from reference gene primer amplification. Profiled with immunoSEQ multiplex PCR; TCRdb holds only in-frame clones, not every one. That table is the source of V, J and clone size, and D and trimming were worked out from the DNA. Among over 200,000 clones listed, around 86% were seen once. Per germline, CDR1 SGHNT and CDR2 YYREEE (reference sequence). The germline V and J ends were trimmed by 1 base and 5 bases, with 21 bases remaining between them. The CDR3 length is 17 residues.

This chain connects TRBV5-4 to TRBJ1-1; D is perhaps TRBD1 (6 bases). The source is a man between 18 and 29 years old who had recovered from COVID-19. The sequencing input was PBMCs or T cells enriched from blood (not recorded which). The CDR3: CASSLSGATRVRTEAFF. The CDR3 DNA follows: TGTGCCAGCAGCTTGTCAGGGGCTACCCGGGTTCGGACTGAAGCTTTCTTT.